The 21 T cell receptor beta chains below were found in one sample sequenced in a study of cytomegalovirus exposure and HLA in healthy donors. Primers included in the PCR were 60 Vbeta and 13 Jbeta primers. Clones were read by immunoSEQ multiplex PCR, and TCRdb kept only the in-frame ones, dropping some. In the table there are approximately 150,000 clones, roughly 82% of which are singletons. Specimen: PBMCs. The receptor set was obtained from a man aged 50-59 years in good health and CMV-seropositive.

The gene calls are TRBV5-1 and TRBJ2-7, with TRBD2 matching 7 bases. With 0 bases clipped from V and 3 bases from J, the junction kept 3 bases outside the gene matches. This CDR3 has 14 amino acids. CDR1 SGHRS and CDR2 YFSETQ come from the germline V gene. The CDR3 protein is CASSLGEGLYEQYF. The CDR3 nucleotides are TGCGCCAGCAGCTTGGGGGAGGGCCTCTACGAGCAGTACTTC.

The chain has TRBV9 and TRBJ2-5; possible D gene TRBD2, 7 bases. The CDR3 loop spans 17 amino acids. Per the germline V gene, CDR1 is SGDLS and CDR2 is YYNGEE. Trimming stripped 3 bases from V and 5 bases from J, with 23 bases between. The DNA for the CDR3 is TGTGCCAGCAGCGAAAGGGGTGGGGGGGGCCTCGGGGAGACCCAGTACTTC. This sequence encodes CASSERGGGGLGETQYF.

This rearrangement joins TRBV6-1 to TRBJ1-6; 7 bases align to TRBD1. This CDR3 has 15 amino acids. V was pared by 11 bases and J by 2 bases, with 9 bases of the junction left unmatched. CDR1 MNHNS and CDR2 SASEGT come from the germline V gene. This CDR3 is CAALVGQAYNSPLHF. DNA for the CDR3: TGTGCCGCGTTGGTCGGACAGGCCTATAATTCACCCCTCCACTTT.

The rearrangement uses TRBV9 and TRBJ1-6; the D is unclear. Per germline, CDR1 SGDLS and CDR2 YYNGEE. CDR3 length equals 16 residues. The germline V and J ends were trimmed by 0 bases and 0 bases, with 7 bases remaining between them. CDR3: CASSVGASSYNSPLHF. The CDR3 DNA follows: TGTGCCAGCAGCGTAGGAGCGAGCTCCTATAATTCACCCCTCCACTTT.

This clone was observed a handful of times. The V gene is TRBV5-4, the J gene TRBJ2-6; 9 bases map to TRBD1. Trimming removed 3 bases from V and 1 base from J; junction bases left unmatched: 8. CDR3 length: 18 residues. Germline V gives CDR1 SGHNT, CDR2 YYREEE (reference sequence). CDR3 coding DNA: TGTGCCAGCAGCTCCGGGGGACAGGGTCATTCTGGGGCCAACGTCCTGACTTTC. Its protein is CASSSGGQGHSGANVLTF. The full variable domain, its missing parts supplied by reference TRBV5-4 and TRBJ2-6, is ETGVTQSPTHLIKTRGQQVTLRCSSQSGHNTVSWYQQALGQGPQFIFQYYREEENGRGNFPPRFSGLQFPNYSSELNVNALELDDSALYLCASSSGGQGHSGANVLTFGAGSRLTVL.

The V gene is TRBV9, the J gene TRBJ2-3; maybe TRBD2 (6 bases). Germline loops: CDR1 SGDLS, CDR2 YYNGEE. This CDR3 is 14 amino acids long. Trimming took off 0 bases at V and 4 bases at J, with 9 bases between the two ends. The CDR3 DNA reads TGTGCCAGCAGCGTAGTTCCTAGCGCAGATACGCAGTATTTT. Its translation: CASSVVPSADTQYF.

This chain connects TRBV6-5 to TRBJ2-7; 9 bases fit TRBD1. CDR3 length: 14 residues. V dropped 6 bases and J dropped 7; count of bases not matched to a gene: 10. The V gene's germline CDR1 is MNHEY and CDR2 SVGAGI. The CDR3 spells CASRTGQGLWEQYF. For the CDR3, the DNA is TGTGCCAGCAGGACGGGACAGGGTTTATGGGAGCAGTACTTC.

The CDR3 protein is CASSPPGRNTGELFF. CDR3 DNA: TGTGCCAGCTCACCACCGGGGCGGAACACCGGGGAGCTGTTTTTT. The chain employs TRBV18 and TRBJ2-2, with D tentatively TRBD1 (5 bases). The CDR3 sequence is 15 residues long. The germline CDR1 and CDR2 sequences are KGHSH and LQKENI. The ends were cut back, 0 bases at V and 1 base at J, with 6 bases in the middle.

The chain couples TRBV19 to TRBJ1-5; D gene uncertain. CDR3 length equals 15 residues. Trimming removed 3 bases from V and 0 bases from J, with 9 bases in between. The V gene's germline CDR1 is LNHDA and CDR2 SQIVND (reference sequence). CDR3 nucleotides: TGTGCCAGTAGTATTACGTATAGTAGCAATCAGCCCCAGCATTTT. Translating gives CASSITYSSNQPQHF.

The V gene is TRBV30, the J gene TRBJ2-7, with TRBD2 matching 7 bases. This CDR3 is built from 14 residues. V dropped 5 bases and J dropped 2; count of bases not matched to a gene: 9. CDR1 GTSNPN and CDR2 SVGIG come from the germline V gene (reference sequence). The CDR3 DNA reads TGTGCCTGGGCTTCTAGCGGTAACCCCTACGAGCAGTACTTC. It translates to CAWASSGNPYEQYF.

The CDR3 sequence: CASVLNRNSNQPQHF. The CDR3 DNA reads TGTGCCAGCGTCCTCAACAGGAATAGCAATCAGCCCCAGCATTTT. This chain links TRBV6-5 with TRBJ1-5, with a possible D match to TRBD1 (5 bases). Germline CDR1 is MNHEY and CDR2 is SVGAGI. V was shortened by 8 bases and J by 0 bases, with 14 bases between the two germline ends. The CDR3 runs to 15 residues.

This clone was counted a few times. The chain has TRBV28 and TRBJ1-2; D might be TRBD1 (6 bases). Germline CDR1 is MDHEN and CDR2 is SYDVKM. The CDR3 has 13 amino acids. V lost 4 bases, J lost 2 bases, and 8 bases lay in between. CDR3 protein: CASSSGQNYGYTF. In nucleotides, the CDR3 is TGTGCCAGCAGTTCCGGACAGAACTATGGCTACACCTTC.

The chain combines TRBV5-1 with TRBJ2-5; weak D call: TRBD1 (5 bases). The CDR3 has 14 amino acids. Looked up from germline, CDR1 is SGHRS and CDR2 is YFSETQ. Trimming cost V 4 bases and J 2 bases, with 12 bases left between them. The CDR3 is CASSPLGLQETQYF. CDR3 sequence (DNA): TGCGCCAGCAGCCCCTTGGGGCTACAAGAGACCCAGTACTTC.

The chain employs TRBV29-1 and TRBJ1-2; D may be TRBD1 (5 bases). The CDR3 is 13 residues long. V lost 1 base to trimming and J lost 4 bases, with 10 bases between them. Germline lookup yields CDR1 SQVTM and CDR2 ANQGSEA. This chain's CDR3 is CSVEAGIGYGYTF. In DNA, the CDR3 is TGCAGCGTTGAAGCAGGGATTGGCTATGGCTACACCTTC.

This chain joins TRBV4-3 and TRBJ2-1; D is perhaps TRBD1 (5 bases). The V and J ends lost 0 bases and 5 bases respectively, with 11 bases between them. This CDR3 has 15 residues. Germline loops: CDR1 LGHNA, CDR2 YSLEER. The CDR3: CASSQDQTENNEQFF. CDR3 nucleotides: TGCGCCAGCAGCCAAGATCAGACAGAGAACAATGAGCAGTTCTTC.

This clone was counted between two and nine times. The chain joins TRBV7-2 to TRBJ2-7; TRBD1 might be the D (5 bases). V shed 3 bases and J shed 1 base, with 13 bases lying between them. The CDR3 consists of 15 residues. Germline CDR1 reads SGHTA; CDR2 reads FQGNSA. DNA of the CDR3: TGTGCCAGCAGCTTTGCGACAGCTCCTTCCTACGAGCAGTACTTC. Residues: CASSFATAPSYEQYF.

This clone showed up just a few times. The V gene is TRBV18, the J gene TRBJ1-1; D is ambiguous. CDR1 and CDR2 (germline): KGHSH, LQKENI. The CDR3 totals 15 residues. V lost 6 bases and J 0 bases, leaving 14 bases between the germline ends. The CDR3 here is CASSEVPEMNTEAFF. CDR3 in DNA: TGTGCCAGCTCCGAGGTCCCAGAAATGAACACTGAAGCTTTCTTT. Drawing the rest from reference TRBV18 and TRBJ1-1, the complete variable domain is NAGVMQNPRHLVRRRGQEARLRCSPMKGHSHVYWYRQLPEEGLKFMVYLQKENIIDESGMPKERFSAEFPKEGPSILRIQQVVRGDSAAYFCASSEVPEMNTEAFFGQGTRLTVV.

The chain uses TRBV15 and TRBJ2-7, with D perhaps matching TRBD2 (6 bases). The V gene's germline CDR1 is LNHNV and CDR2 YYDKDF (reference sequence). This CDR3 region has 16 residues. Trimming took off 0 bases at V and 2 bases at J, with 14 bases between the two ends. The CDR3 loop reads CATSRDWMGEAYEQYF. In nucleotides, the CDR3 is TGTGCCACCAGCAGAGATTGGATGGGGGAGGCCTACGAGCAGTACTTC.

Notes on this clone: Within the sample, other DNA sequences also encode this same CDR3. The rearrangement links TRBV15 to TRBJ1-5, with D unclear. Looked up from germline, CDR1 is LNHNV and CDR2 is YYDKDF (reference sequence). V was cut by 4 bases and J by 0 bases, with 10 bases left in between. This CDR3 is built from 15 residues. The CDR3 spells CATSKYENSNQPQHF. CDR3 in DNA: TGTGCCACCAGCAAGTACGAGAATAGCAATCAGCCCCAGCATTTT.

J is TRBJ2-5 and V is TRBV5-1, with D possibly matching TRBD2 (6 bases). Germline CDR1 SGHRS, CDR2 YFSETQ. The CDR3 has 12 amino acids. The germline V and J ends were trimmed by 0 bases and 9 bases, with 9 bases remaining between them. CDR3 residues: CASSLEWEAQYF. CDR3 nucleotide sequence: TGCGCCAGCAGCTTGGAATGGGAGGCCCAGTACTTC. Together with reference TRBV5-1 and TRBJ2-5, the CDR3 gives the full variable domain: KAGVTQTPRYLIKTRGQQVTLSCSPISGHRSVSWYQQTPGQGLQFLFEYFSETQRNKGNFPGRFSGRQFSNSRSEMNVSTLELGDSALYLCASSLEWEAQYFGPGTRLLVL.

The chain combines TRBV7-2 with TRBJ1-1; D remains ambiguous. The germline V gene has CDR1 SGHTA and CDR2 FQGNSA. V lost 1 base and J lost 5, with 17 bases in between. The length of the CDR3 is 16 residues. The CDR3 protein is CASSLGLSGSGTEAFF. DNA of the CDR3: TGTGCCAGCAGCTTAGGATTAAGCGGGTCGGGAACTGAAGCTTTCTTT.